This entry lists 17 T cell receptor beta chains sequenced from one sample in a study of persistence of HIV-infected CD4 T cells (dated by TCRdb to about 2020). Their antigens are not known. TCRbeta repertoires were sequenced from genomic DNA with the immunoSEQ hsTCRB assay version 4 in survey mode. TCRdb limited this immuneACCESS table to in-frame rearrangements with V and J called. A share of clones is missing; checked studies link under half to unresolved V genes, and the rest is unexplained. Within this sample are approximately 65,000 clones, with less than 85% of them counted one time only. Roughly 1.7% of the sample is in the top ten clones. Per the publication, the treatment or condition label means: suppressive antiretroviral therapy. A pool of overlapping HIV-1 Gag 15-mer peptides, at around 1 ug per peptide per mL, was used to stimulate the cells. Nonresponding CD40L-negative CD69-negative CD45RO-high memory CD4+ T cells were sorted as memory populations depleted of antigen-responding cells.

Source: CD4+ T cells sorted from PBMCs after 18-hour stimulation, taken from a patient who received antiretroviral therapy. The cell subset or site label, as the study defines it: CD40L-CD69- CD45RO-high memory CD4 T cells not responding to Gag peptides. The receptors were gathered from an adult man with HIV who was CMV-seropositive.

The chain carries TRBV9 and TRBJ1-2; 8 bases are a match to TRBD1. Germline V CDR1 and CDR2: SGDLS, YYNGEE. This CDR3 is 16 amino acids long. The junction had 6 bases not matched to a gene; V was cut back by 0 bases and J by 2 bases. The CDR3 reads CASSVGGTGSNYGYTF. The CDR3 bases are TGTGCCAGCAGCGTAGGTGGGACAGGATCAAACTATGGCTACACCTTC.

The sample holds a few counts of this clone. The J gene is TRBJ1-1, the V gene TRBV5-4; TRBD1 matches at 8 bases. The CDR3 contains 14 residues. Germline V gene data show CDR1 as SGHNT and CDR2 as YYREEE (reference sequence). After removal of 4 bases from V and 1 base from J, the junction contained 3 bases not matched to a gene. The CDR3: CASSPGQGNTEAFF. In nucleotides, the CDR3 is TGTGCCAGCAGCCCTGGACAGGGGAACACTGAAGCTTTCTTT.

This chain links TRBV6-5 with TRBJ2-1, with 8 positions matching TRBD2. The germline V gene has CDR1 MNHEY and CDR2 SVGAGI. Losses at the gene ends were 6 bases for V and 6 bases for J; bases not matched to a gene: 4. The CDR3 sequence is 13 residues long. The CDR3, as DNA: TGTGCCAGCAGCGCGGGACTAGGCAATGAGCAGTTCTTC. It translates to CASSAGLGNEQFF.

The J gene is TRBJ2-3, the V gene TRBV9, with D perhaps assigned TRBD1 or TRBD2 (6 bases each). Trimming took off 2 bases at V and 1 base at J, with 14 bases between the two ends. Germline lookup yields CDR1 SGDLS and CDR2 YYNGEE. The CDR3 runs 16 residues. The CDR3 spells CASSVGGLSRTDTQYF. The CDR3 DNA sequence: TGTGCCAGCAGCGTCGGGGGCCTAAGCCGCACAGATACGCAGTATTTT.

This chain uses TRBV10-3 with TRBJ2-7; possibly TRBD2 for D (6 bases). The CDR3 is made up of 14 amino acids. V was cut by 6 bases and J by 5 bases, with 17 bases left in between. Germline CDR1 is ENHRY and CDR2 is SYGVKD. The CDR3 DNA reads TGTGCCATCAGGGAGGGACCTCTTGGGCACGAGCAGTACTTC. Its protein is CAIREGPLGHEQYF.

The chain couples TRBV4-1 to TRBJ2-1; 8 nucleotides match TRBD1. The CDR3 runs to 16 residues. CDR1 is MGHRA and CDR2 is YSYEKL in the germline V gene. V shed 3 bases, J shed 8 bases, and the junction held 12 bases outside the gene matches. DNA for the CDR3: TGCGCCAGCAGCCAGGACTATACCACGACAGGGGATGAGCAGTTCTTC. Residues: CASSQDYTTTGDEQFF.

The chain carries TRBV6-5 and TRBJ1-6; D gene ambiguous. Looked up from germline, CDR1 is MNHEY and CDR2 is SVGAGI. The length of the CDR3 is 13 residues. The V end lost 7 bases, the J end lost 6 bases, and 10 bases lay between the germline ends. Here the CDR3 reads CASIPLSNSPLHF. For the CDR3, the DNA is TGTGCCAGCATTCCCCTGAGTAATTCACCCCTCCACTTT.

This rearrangement joins TRBV19 to TRBJ2-5; 8 nucleotides line up with TRBD2. The V gene end was trimmed by 9 bases and the J gene end by 5 bases; junction bases not matched to a gene: 8. The CDR3 loop spans 13 amino acids. Looked up from germline, CDR1 is LNHDA and CDR2 is SQIVND (reference sequence). The CDR3 DNA reads as TGTGCCAGCAGAAGCGGGGGAGACGAGACCCAGTACTTC. Its protein product is CASRSGGDETQYF.

V gene TRBV5-1 combines with J gene TRBJ1-1; D unresolved. Trimming cost V 5 bases and J 5 bases, with 16 bases left between them. This CDR3 is built from 14 residues. CDR1 and CDR2 from the germline V gene are SGHRS and YFSETQ. Here the CDR3 reads CASRPGSRGTEAFF. CDR3 sequence (DNA): TGCGCCAGCAGACCCGGTTCTCGCGGAACTGAAGCTTTCTTT.

This clone was found a few times. This chain connects TRBV20-1 to TRBJ1-1; D is unclear. Germline lookup yields CDR1 DFQATT and CDR2 SNEGSKA (reference sequence). The CDR3 length is 11 residues. V was cut by 6 bases and J by 8 bases, with 13 bases left in between. CDR3 sequence (DNA): TGCAGTGCAGGATTTAGATGGGAAGCTTTCTTT. This translates into CSAGFRWEAFF.

This chain joins TRBV20-1 and TRBJ1-2; D remains ambiguous. Germline V lookup: CDR1 DFQATT, CDR2 SNEGSKA (reference sequence). V was cut by 1 base and J by 4 bases, with 4 bases left in between. The CDR3 extends over 11 amino acids. CDR3 in DNA: TGCAGTGCTAGAGGAGTCTATGGCTACACCTTC. This translates into CSARGVYGYTF.

This chain links TRBV10-3 with TRBJ2-1; TRBD1 aligns across 8 bases. The V and J ends lost 2 bases and 6 bases, in that order; junction bases with no gene match: 6. This CDR3 comprises 15 residues. Germline V gene data show CDR1 as ENHRY and CDR2 as SYGVKD. The CDR3, as DNA: TGTGCCATCAGTGAGGGGCAGGGGGCTTCCAATGAGCAGTTCTTC. Translating gives CAISEGQGASNEQFF.

V is TRBV7-3 and J is TRBJ2-2; TRBD1 is a possible D gene (5 bases). This CDR3 is 14 amino acids long. Looked up from germline, CDR1 is SGHTA and CDR2 is FQGTGA. Trimming removed 5 bases at V and 5 bases at J, with 12 bases between. The CDR3 DNA reads as TGTGCCAGCAGCCCACTAACAGGAACCGGGGAGCTGTTTTTT. This sequence encodes CASSPLTGTGELFF.

The chain has TRBV19 and TRBJ2-2; TRBD1 matches 10 bases. The CDR3 is 17 residues long. CDR1 and CDR2 from the germline V gene are LNHDA and SQIVND (reference sequence). V shed 5 bases, J shed 7 bases, and the junction held 13 bases outside the gene matches. The CDR3 nucleotides are TGTGCCAGTAGTGCCCGACAGGGGGCGATGTTTAACGGGGAGCTGTTTTTT. This codes for CASSARQGAMFNGELFF. Full variable domain (rest looked up from reference TRBV19 and TRBJ2-2): DGGITQSPKYLFRKEGQNVTLSCEQNLNHDAMYWYRQDPGQGLRLIYYSQIVNDFQKGDIAEGYSVSREKKESFPLTVTSAQKNPTAFYLCASSARQGAMFNGELFFGEGSRLTVL.

The V call is TRBV7-8, the J call TRBJ1-1; maybe TRBD1 (6 bases). This CDR3 region has 15 residues. CDR1 SGHVS and CDR2 FQNEAQ come from the germline V gene. Trimming removed 5 bases from V and 5 bases from J, with 18 bases in between. CDR3 sequence (DNA): TGTGCCAGCAGCCCTGAACGGGGGGCGAAAACTGAAGCTTTCTTT. Encoded protein: CASSPERGAKTEAFF. Complete variable domain (other parts from reference TRBV7-8 and TRBJ1-1): GAGVSQSPRYKVAKRGQDVALRCDPISGHVSLFWYQQALGQGPEFLTYFQNEAQLDKSGLPSDRFFAERPEGSVSTLKIQRTQQEDSAVYLCASSPERGAKTEAFFGQGTRLTVV.

This sequence joins TRBV7-8 and TRBJ1-4, with 9 bases aligning to TRBD1. The length of the CDR3 is 15 residues. CDR1 is SGHVS, CDR2 FQNEAQ, per germline. V shed 2 bases and J 4 bases; nucleotides not matched to a gene: 2. The CDR3 loop is CASSLRDRVNEKLFF. The CDR3 nucleotides are TGTGCCAGCAGCTTACGGGACAGGGTTAATGAAAAACTGTTTTTT.

V gene TRBV21-1 combines with J gene TRBJ1-4; TRBD1 is the table's D call, not checked against the DNA. TRBV21-1 is termed a pseudogene. There are 13 residues in the CDR3. CDR3 protein: CATPTGDNEKLFF. CDR3 nucleotides: TGTGCCACCCCGACAGGGGATAATGAAAAACTGTTTTTT.